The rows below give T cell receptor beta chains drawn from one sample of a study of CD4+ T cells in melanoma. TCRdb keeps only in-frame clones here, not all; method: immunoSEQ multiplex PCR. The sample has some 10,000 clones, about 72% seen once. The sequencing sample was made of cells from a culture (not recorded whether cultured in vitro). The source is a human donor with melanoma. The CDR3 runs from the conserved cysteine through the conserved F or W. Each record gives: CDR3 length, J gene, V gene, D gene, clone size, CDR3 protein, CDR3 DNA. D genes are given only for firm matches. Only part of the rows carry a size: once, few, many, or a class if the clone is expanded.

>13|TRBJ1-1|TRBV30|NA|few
CAFLRQGYTEAFF
TGTGCCTTCTTGCGGCAGGGGTATACTGAAGCTTTCTTT
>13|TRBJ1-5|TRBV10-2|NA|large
CASSAGEGQPQHF
TGCGCCAGCAGTGCGGGTGAGGGACAGCCCCAGCATTTT
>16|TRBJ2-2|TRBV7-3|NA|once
CASSFTQDRRHGELFF
TGTGCCAGCAGCTTCACTCAAGACAGGAGACACGGGGAGCTGTTTTTT
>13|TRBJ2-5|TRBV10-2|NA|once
CASSDPTKETQYF
TGCGCCAGCAGTGACCCTACAAAAGAGACCCAGTACTTC
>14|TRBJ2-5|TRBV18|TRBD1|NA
CASSPDRGGETQYF
TGTGCCAGCTCCCCGGACAGGGGGGGAGAGACCCAGTACTTC
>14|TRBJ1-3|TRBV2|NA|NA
CASSRALSGNTIYF
TGTGCCAGCAGCCGGGCCCTCTCTGGAAACACCATATATTTT
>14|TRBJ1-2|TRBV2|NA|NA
CASRGTQGRRGYTF
TGTGCCAGCAGGGGTACGCAGGGGAGGCGAGGCTACACCTTC
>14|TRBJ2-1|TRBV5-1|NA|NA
CASSYGGSYNEQFF
TGCGCCAGCAGCTATGGGGGCTCGTACAATGAGCAGTTCTTC
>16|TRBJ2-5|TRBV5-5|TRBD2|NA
CASSTGPLAAQETQYF
TGTGCCAGCAGCACGGGGCCACTAGCGGCGCAAGAGACCCAGTACTTC
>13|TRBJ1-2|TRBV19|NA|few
CASSRGTFYGYTF
TGTGCCAGTAGTCGCGGAACCTTCTATGGCTACACCTTC
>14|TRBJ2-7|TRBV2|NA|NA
CASSERWESYEQYF
TGTGCCAGCAGTGAAAGGTGGGAATCCTACGAGCAGTACTTC
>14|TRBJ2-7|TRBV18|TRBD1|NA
CASSGTAGVEEQYF
TGTGCCAGCTCAGGGACAGCTGGGGTGGAGGAGCAGTACTTC
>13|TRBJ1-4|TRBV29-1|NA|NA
CSVRTAVNEKLFF
TGCAGCGTCAGGACAGCTGTTAATGAAAAACTGTTTTTT
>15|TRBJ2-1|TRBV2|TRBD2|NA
CASRATSGGGHEQFF
TGTGCCAGCAGGGCGACTAGCGGGGGTGGGCATGAGCAGTTCTTC
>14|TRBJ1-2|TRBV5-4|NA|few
CASSPDLQGYGYTF
TGTGCCAGCAGCCCTGACCTACAAGGCTATGGCTACACCTTC
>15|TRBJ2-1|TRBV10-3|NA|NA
CAISEAEGGYNEQFF
TGTGCCATCAGTGAGGCGGAGGGCGGTTACAATGAGCAGTTCTTC
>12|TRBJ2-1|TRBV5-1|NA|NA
CASSNRHNEQFF
TGCGCCAGCAGTAACAGGCACAATGAGCAGTTCTTC
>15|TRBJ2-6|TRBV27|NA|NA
CASTVRIGGANVLTF
TGTGCCAGCACGGTGAGGATTGGAGGGGCCAACGTCCTGACTTTC
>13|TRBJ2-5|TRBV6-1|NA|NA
CASSSAPGETQYF
TGTGCCAGCTCTTCGGCACCCGGAGAGACCCAGTACTTC
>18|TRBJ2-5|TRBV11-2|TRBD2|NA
CASSLEASGGATRKTQYF
TGTGCCAGCAGCTTAGAGGCTAGCGGGGGGGCAACTAGAAAGACCCAGTACTTC
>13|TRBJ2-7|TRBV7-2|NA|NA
CASSLAQMNEQYF
TGTGCCAGCAGCTTAGCCCAGATGAACGAGCAGTACTTC
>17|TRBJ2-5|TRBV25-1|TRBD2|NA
CASSTILAGVGLQTQYF
TGTGCCAGCAGTACGATCCTAGCGGGGGTCGGGTTACAGACCCAGTACTTC
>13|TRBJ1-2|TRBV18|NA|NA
CASSEGQNYGYTF
TGTGCCAGCTCAGAAGGCCAGAACTATGGCTACACCTTC
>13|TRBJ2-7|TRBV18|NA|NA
CASSPVADYEQYF
TGTGCCAGCTCACCAGTCGCAGACTACGAGCAGTACTTC
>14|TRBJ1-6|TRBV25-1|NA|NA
CASSDDRSGSPLHF
TGTGCCAGCAGTGATGACAGGTCCGGTTCACCCCTCCACTTT
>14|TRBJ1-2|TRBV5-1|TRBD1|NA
CASSSLDRDSGYTF
TGCGCCAGCAGCTCGTTGGACAGGGATAGCGGCTACACCTTC